This TCR beta chain emerged from a study of blood T cell repertoires in COVID-19. Study at large: Material from acute and convalescent COVID-19 was sourced from the United States, Italy and Spain.

In the original analysis: It was from reference gene primer amplification that nucleated cell counts were estimated. Clones were read by immunoSEQ multiplex PCR, and TCRdb kept only the in-frame ones, dropping some. The V and J calls and the clone size are those of that table, but D and trimming were determined from the DNA. This repertoire shows over 200,000 clones, under 90% found once; its top ten account for approximately 8%. This clone has only a few counts. V was pared by 0 bases and J by 1 base, with 13 bases between. The germline gives CDR1 MGHRA, CDR2 YSYEKL. The CDR3 sequence is 16 residues long.

Sequencing used peripheral blood. This chain links TRBV4-1 with TRBJ2-7, with D possibly TRBD2 on 7 matching bases. The source of this sequence is a woman older than 75 with COVID-19, enrolled during active disease. The chain's CDR3 is CASSQDPAGASYEQYF. Here the CDR3 DNA reads TGCGCCAGCAGCCAAGATCCCGCGGGGGCATCCTACGAGCAGTACTTC.